This T cell receptor (beta chain) is from a study of blood T cell repertoires in COVID-19. The overall study: Sites across the United States, Italy and Spain contributed samples from acute and convalescent COVID-19. Sources were T cells, B-cell-depleted T cells, or PBMCs; the material itself was cDNA or gDNA.

Germline trimming cut 5 bases from V and 3 bases from J; bases unmatched to any gene: 5. Germline V gene sequence: CDR1 MNHEY, CDR2 SMNVEV (reference sequence). The CDR3 totals 15 residues. In the source study's methods: For nucleated cells, counts were estimated from reference gene primer amplification. This table comes from immunoSEQ multiplex PCR, and its TCRdb copy is limited to in-frame clones, with some not included. The V and J calls and clone size are taken from that table; D and trimming were inferred from the DNA. The sample has some 120,000 clones, around 85% seen once. The chain employs TRBV27 and TRBJ2-1, with 9 bases matching TRBD2. This TCR derives from a human donor in a cohort sampled during active COVID-19. The sample taken for sequencing was peripheral blood. The CDR3 coding sequence is TGTGCCAGCAGTCGGGTAGCGGGAGTCTACAATGAGCAGTTCTTC. Translated: CASSRVAGVYNEQFF.